The 22 T cell receptor beta chains listed next were all sequenced from one sample in a study of blood T cell repertoires in COVID-19. This table comes from immunoSEQ multiplex PCR, and its TCRdb copy is limited to in-frame clones, with some not included. The sample has about 58,000 clones; more than 70% are singletons. The specimen sequenced was peripheral blood. The receptors were gathered from a man aged 35 to 55 with active COVID-19.

This clone was detected a few times. V is TRBV24-1 and J is TRBJ1-3; D is ambiguous. The CDR3 length is 13 residues. Germline CDR1 reads KGHDR; CDR2 reads SFDVKD. V dropped 2 bases and J dropped 10 bases, with 11 bases sitting between them. Here the CDR3 reads CATSDSGGSTIYF. CDR3 nucleotide sequence: TGTGCCACCAGTGATTCCGGTGGGAGTACCATATATTTT.

The CDR3 DNA follows: TGTGCCAGCAGTTACCCCGGACAGAACCAAGAGACCCAGTACTTC. This sequence encodes CASSYPGQNQETQYF. This rearrangement joins TRBV6-6 to TRBJ2-5; possibly TRBD1 for D (6 bases). Germline values: CDR1 MNHNY, CDR2 SVGAGI (reference sequence). V was pared by 2 bases and J by 0 bases, with 10 bases between. This CDR3 contains 15 residues.

In nucleotides, the CDR3 is TGTGCCAGCAGCTTAGAACTAGCAGTCAATGAGCAGTTCTTC. Protein sequence: CASSLELAVNEQFF. The J gene is TRBJ2-1, the V gene TRBV11-2; D might be TRBD2 (6 bases). Germline V lookup: CDR1 SGHAT, CDR2 FQNNGV. V was pared by 0 bases and J by 6 bases, with 9 bases between. There are 14 residues in the CDR3.

The V gene is TRBV18, the J gene TRBJ2-4, with TRBD1 as a possible D gene (5 bases). V was clipped by 1 base and J by 1 base, with 20 bases between them. This CDR3 has 19 residues. The germline gives CDR1 KGHSH, CDR2 LQKENI. The CDR3 DNA reads as TGTGCCAGCTCACCACGTCAGGGTATGAGTCCCGTGGCCAAAAACATTCAGTACTTC. The encoded protein is CASSPRQGMSPVAKNIQYF.

This rearrangement joins TRBV11-2 to TRBJ1-2; no clear D gene. The V end was cut by 3 bases, the J end by 10 bases, with 15 bases between. The CDR3 is 13 residues long. Germline V gene sequence: CDR1 SGHAT, CDR2 FQNNGV. This chain's CDR3 is CASSFPKGEDYTF. Here the CDR3 DNA reads TGTGCCAGCAGCTTCCCGAAAGGAGAGGACTACACCTTC.

The rearrangement uses TRBV7-6 and TRBJ1-1; a possible D gene is TRBD1 (6 bases). V lost 5 bases and J 0 bases, leaving 10 bases between the germline ends. The CDR3 sequence is 14 residues long. The germline CDR1 and CDR2 sequences are SGHVS and FNYEAQ. The CDR3 nucleotides are TGTGCCAGCAGCGCGACAGGCTTGAACACTGAAGCTTTCTTT. Encoded protein: CASSATGLNTEAFF.

The chain carries TRBV29-1 and TRBJ1-2; D perhaps matches TRBD1 (6 bases). Trimming cost V 3 bases and J 0 bases, with 8 bases left between them. The germline gives CDR1 SQVTM, CDR2 ANQGSEA. The CDR3 spans 13 residues. CDR3 sequence (DNA): TGCAGCGTTGAGGACAGTACTAACTATGGCTACACCTTC. Its protein is CSVEDSTNYGYTF.

This clone was seen a handful of times. The chain couples TRBV4-2 to TRBJ1-3, with D maybe TRBD1 (6 bases). Deletions cut 5 bases from V and 6 bases from J, with 23 bases between. This CDR3 region has 17 residues. The germline CDR1 and CDR2 sequences are LGHNA and YNFKEQ. The CDR3 sequence is CASSSHKGVRVENTIYF. The DNA for the CDR3 is TGTGCCAGCAGCTCTCACAAGGGGGTCCGGGTTGAAAACACCATATATTTT.

The rearrangement joins TRBV20-1 to TRBJ1-1; D gene ambiguous. V lost 3 bases to trimming and J lost 3 bases, with 14 bases between them. CDR3 length equals 14 residues. Germline V gene sequence: CDR1 DFQATT, CDR2 SNEGSKA (reference sequence). The CDR3 sequence: CSASPRVIDTEAFF. CDR3 nucleotides: TGCAGTGCTAGTCCCCGGGTTATTGACACTGAAGCTTTCTTT.

The chain combines TRBV5-1 with TRBJ2-2, with 16 positions matching TRBD2. Germline CDR1 reads SGHRS; CDR2 reads YFSETQ. CDR3 length: 21 amino acids. Trimming cost V 3 bases and J 1 base; bases outside gene matches: 12. CDR3 DNA: TGCGCCAGCAGCTCCGACCCGGGACTAGCGGGAGGGCGGTGGAACACCGGGGAGCTGTTTTTT. The encoded protein is CASSSDPGLAGGRWNTGELFF.

The chain has TRBV24-1 and TRBJ2-3; 13 nucleotides line up with TRBD2. CDR3 length equals 16 residues. Germline V gene sequence: CDR1 KGHDR, CDR2 SFDVKD. The J segment lost 4 bases and the V segment lost 4 bases, leaving 4 bases of the junction unmatched. The CDR3 loop reads CATSDRTSGSPDTQYF. CDR3 DNA sequence: TGTGCCACCAGTGACCGGACTAGCGGGAGCCCAGATACGCAGTATTTT.

The chain uses TRBV6-2 or TRBV6-3 and TRBJ1-6, with TRBD1 identical over 9 bases. This CDR3 contains 14 residues. Germline V gene lookup returns CDR1 MNHEY and CDR2 SVGEGT. V dropped 5 bases and J dropped 9; count of bases not matched to a gene: 5. CDR3 bases: TGTGCCAGCAGTATTACAGGGGGCATTTCACCCCTCCACTTT. Its protein is CASSITGGISPLHF.

This chain links TRBV27 with TRBJ2-2; 9 positions agree with TRBD2. Trimming at V came to 6 bases and at J to 3 bases, leaving 8 bases not matched to a gene. In germline, CDR1 is MNHEY, CDR2 SMNVEV (reference sequence). The CDR3 contains 16 residues. CDR3 residues: CASSEETSGYTGELFF. As DNA, the CDR3 is TGTGCCAGCAGCGAGGAGACTAGCGGATACACCGGGGAGCTGTTTTTT.

CDR3 protein: CASSGDRGIYEQYF. CDR3 DNA sequence: TGTGCCAGCAGCGGCGACAGGGGGATTTACGAGCAGTACTTC. This sequence joins TRBV6-5 and TRBJ2-7, with 9 bases fitting TRBD1. The germline gives CDR1 MNHEY, CDR2 SVGAGI. J gave up 4 bases and V 6 bases, and 7 bases lay outside the gene matches. This CDR3 spans 14 amino acids.

The genes are TRBV5-6 and TRBJ2-1; TRBD2 agrees at 11 bases. In germline, CDR1 is SGHDT, CDR2 YYEEEE. The CDR3 has 15 amino acids. V shed 3 bases and J 12 bases; nucleotides not matched to a gene: 11. This CDR3 is CASSSTSGVPSGQFF. The CDR3 coding sequence is TGTGCCAGCAGCTCGACTAGCGGGGTCCCCTCGGGGCAGTTCTTC.

The gene calls are TRBV10-3 and TRBJ2-2, with TRBD1 matching 10 bases. The CDR3 loop spans 16 amino acids. Germline-derived CDR1 and CDR2 are ENHRY and SYGVKD. With V trimmed by 9 bases and J by 4 bases, 11 bases remained unmatched. The CDR3 DNA follows: TGTGCCATTCCCGGGACAGGGGCCGGGGGCACCGGGGAGCTGTTTTTT. Translating gives CAIPGTGAGGTGELFF.

V is TRBV20-1 and J is TRBJ2-7; 8 nucleotides agree with TRBD1. Losses at the gene ends were 3 bases for V and 5 bases for J; bases not matched to a gene: 6. The CDR3 is made up of 13 amino acids. Germline V gene sequence: CDR1 DFQATT, CDR2 SNEGSKA (reference sequence). The CDR3 DNA follows: TGCAGTGCTAGTTTGGACAGGGACCACGAGCAGTACTTC. This translates into CSASLDRDHEQYF.

This clone was observed once. This chain joins TRBV3-1 (or the pseudogene TRBV3-2) and TRBJ2-1; no reliable D call. The CDR3 contains 13 residues. The V end lost 1 base, the J end lost 4 bases, and 5 bases lay between the germline ends. Germline V gives CDR1 LGHDT, CDR2 YNNKEL (reference sequence). CDR3 protein: CASSQVDYNEQFF. CDR3 nucleotide sequence: TGTGCCAGCAGCCAAGTAGATTACAATGAGCAGTTCTTC.

The chain joins TRBV28 to TRBJ1-3; D ambiguous. V lost 9 bases and J lost 0, with 12 bases in between. The CDR3 is 14 amino acids. Germline assignment: CDR1 MDHEN and CDR2 SYDVKM. The CDR3 DNA follows: TGTGCCAGTGTCTTCCAGGTCTCTGGAAACACCATATATTTT. Protein: CASVFQVSGNTIYF. The complete variable domain, with remaining parts taken from reference TRBV28 and TRBJ1-3, reads DVKVTQSSRYLVKRTGEKVFLECVQDMDHENMFWYRQDPGLGLRLIYFSYDVKMKEKGDIPEGYSVSREKKERFSLILESASTNQTSMYLCASVFQVSGNTIYFGEGSWLTVV.

The J gene is TRBJ2-7, the V gene TRBV19; D is possibly TRBD2 (6 bases). CDR1 is LNHDA and CDR2 is SQIVND in the germline V gene (reference sequence). There are 14 residues in the CDR3. The V gene lost 2 bases and the J gene lost 3 bases, with 11 bases spanning the gap. The CDR3 DNA follows: TGTGCCAGTAGTATAAGCGGGCTCCTCTACGAGCAGTACTTC. This sequence encodes CASSISGLLYEQYF.

There are a few counts of this clone. The chain has TRBV5-1 and TRBJ2-7; weak D call: TRBD2 (5 bases). This CDR3 is 13 amino acids long. Trimming took 4 bases from V and 3 from J, leaving 11 bases between them. Germline V gene sequence: CDR1 SGHRS, CDR2 YFSETQ. CDR3 nucleotide sequence: TGCGCCAGCAGCCCAGCTACTAGCTACGAGCAGTACTTC. Translation: CASSPATSYEQYF.

The chain uses TRBV5-1 and TRBJ2-7; tentative D call: TRBD2 (6 bases). Trimming cost V 7 bases and J 2 bases, with 7 bases left between them. This CDR3 is 11 amino acids long. Germline CDR1 is SGHRS and CDR2 is YFSETQ. CDR3 in amino acids: CASSGAYEQYF. The CDR3 DNA reads as TGCGCCAGCTCGGGGGCCTACGAGCAGTACTTC.